These 13 T cell receptor beta chains originate from one sample sequenced in a study of CD8+CD57+ T cells in acquired aplastic anemia listed by TCRdb under 2018. For sequencing, an Illumina HiSeq 2000 was employed. Profiling of TCR beta VDJ combinations and CDR3 sequences used genomic DNA as the template. The public sequencing data were trimmed at Q25 with fastp and processed into clonotypes with MiXCR by TCRdb, which kept only in-frame beta chains. Identical CDR3 proteins give one entry, which carries the most common genes and DNA. Recorded for this sample are under 200,000 distinct CDR3 sequences; approximately 48% of them occurred a single time. The ten largest clonotypes hold 1.8% of the sample. The patients picked for sequencing were ones in whom flow cytometry had shown an expansion of CD8+CD57+ cells. The specimen sequenced was sorted CD4+, CD8+, or CD8+CD57+ T cells (not recorded which) from PBMCs. The receptors originated from a human donor with aplastic anemia.

This clonotype was seen ten or more times. The chain employs TRBV3-1 and TRBJ1-5; the D gene is possibly TRBD1 (5 bases). The CDR3 extends over 13 amino acids. CDR1 and CDR2 from the germline V gene are LGHDT and YNNKEL (reference sequence). V was pared by 5 bases and J by 7 bases, with 12 bases between. The CDR3 region is CASSAMEGQPQHF. The CDR3, as DNA: TGTGCCAGCAGCGCGATGGAGGGGCAGCCCCAGCATTTT.

This clonotype was observed many times. At one of its ends the junction is not consistent with the germline gene, which may arise from a read error. The V gene is TRBV19, the J gene TRBJ2-1; D possibly matches TRBD1 or TRBD2 (5 bases each). Germline V CDR1 and CDR2: LNHDA, SQIVND (reference sequence). The CDR3 spans 14 residues. This CDR3 reads CASRRGTSNNEQFF. CDR3 bases: TGTGCCAGTAGGCGAGGGACCTCCAACAATGAGCAGTTCTTC.

This clonotype was found once. The chain carries TRBV7-8 and TRBJ2-7; D perhaps matches TRBD1 (6 bases). The CDR3 consists of 15 residues. The V end lost 5 bases, the J end lost 0 bases, and 14 bases lay between the germline ends. Germline assignment: CDR1 SGHVS and CDR2 FQNEAQ. The CDR3 sequence: CASSQETGSSYEQYF. In nucleotides, the CDR3 is TGTGCCAGCAGCCAAGAAACAGGGAGCTCCTACGAGCAGTACTTC.

This clonotype has ten or more counts. The chain employs TRBV5-1 and TRBJ1-1; no reliable D call. The CDR3 contains 15 residues. V was cut by 0 bases and J by 7 bases, with 16 bases left in between. Germline-derived CDR1 and CDR2 are SGHRS and YFSETQ. This CDR3 is CASSLAQASFREAFF. The CDR3 DNA follows: TGCGCCAGCAGCTTGGCCCAGGCGTCCTTCCGTGAAGCTTTCTTT. The full variable domain, rest sourced from reference TRBV5-1 and TRBJ1-1, is KAGVTQTPRYLIKTRGQQVTLSCSPISGHRSVSWYQQTPGQGLQFLFEYFSETQRNKGNFPGRFSGRQFSNSRSEMNVSTLELGDSALYLCASSLAQASFREAFFGQGTRLTVV.

For the CDR3, the DNA is TGTGCCACCAGCAGATCCAGAGAACAAGAGACCCAGTACTTC. The encoded protein is CATSRSREQETQYF. V and J are TRBV15 and TRBJ2-5; no firm D call. The CDR3 loop spans 14 amino acids. Trimming took off 2 bases at V and 2 bases at J, with 9 bases between the two ends. CDR1 and CDR2 from the germline V gene are LNHNV and YYDKDF (reference sequence).

This clonotype was counted once. An end of the junction does not agree with germline; a read error may underlie this. V is TRBV4-3 and J is TRBJ2-3, with a tentative D call TRBD2 (6 bases). CDR1 LGHNA and CDR2 YSLEER come from the germline V gene. The CDR3 runs to 16 residues. The DNA of the CDR3 is TGCGCCAGCAGCCAAGATTCAGGAGGGCCCACATATACGCAGTATTTT. Amino acid sequence: CASSQDSGGPTYTQYF.

V is TRBV19 and J is TRBJ1-5, with TRBD1 as a possible D gene (6 bases). The V gene's germline CDR1 is LNHDA and CDR2 SQIVND (reference sequence). This CDR3 comprises 17 residues. V was cut by 4 bases and J by 0 bases, with 16 bases left in between. In DNA, the CDR3 is TGTGCCAGTAGTAAAAACAGGGAAGGGAATAGCAATCAGCCCCAGCATTTT. Residues: CASSKNREGNSNQPQHF.

This clonotype was seen at least ten times. J is TRBJ1-5 and V is TRBV12-3 or TRBV12-4; TRBD1 matches at 9 bases. The CDR3 covers 18 residues. J was trimmed by 2 bases and V by 4 bases; bases with no gene match: 12. The CDR3 loop reads CASSSGTGIRSGNQPQHF. The CDR3 nucleotides read TGTGCCAGCAGTTCCGGGACAGGGATTCGATCGGGCAATCAGCCCCAGCATTTT.

V gene TRBV10-3 combines with J gene TRBJ1-1; a weak D match, TRBD1 (6 bases). The CDR3 length is 12 residues. Trimming removed 8 bases from V and 3 bases from J, with 10 bases in between. The germline CDR1 and CDR2 sequences are ENHRY and SYGVKD. DNA for the CDR3: TGTGCCATCCAGGGGACGGACACTGAAGCTTTCTTT. Translation gives CAIQGTDTEAFF.

This rearrangement joins TRBV7-9 to TRBJ2-2; D may be TRBD1 (5 bases). V was shortened by 6 bases and J by 7 bases, with 12 bases between the two germline ends. Per the germline V gene, CDR1 is SEHNR and CDR2 is FQNEAQ (reference sequence). CDR3 length equals 13 residues. CDR3 sequence (DNA): TGTGCCAGCAGGGGAACAGGTTTCGGGGAGCTGTTTTTT. Amino acid sequence: CASRGTGFGELFF.

The chain is built from TRBV24-1 and TRBJ1-5; TRBD1 aligns across 9 bases. The CDR3 runs 14 residues. From germline, CDR1 is KGHDR and CDR2 SFDVKD. V shed 5 bases, J shed 6 bases, and the junction held 4 bases outside the gene matches. The CDR3 reads CATSAGQGGQPQHF. The DNA of the CDR3 is TGTGCCACCAGTGCGGGACAGGGTGGTCAGCCCCAGCATTTT.

Many counts were recorded for this clonotype. Here the CDR3 reads CSANLRAHYNEQFF. CDR3 DNA sequence: TGCAGTGCTAATCTCCGGGCCCATTACAATGAGCAGTTCTTC. The chain combines TRBV20-1 with TRBJ2-1; D unresolved. Germline lookup yields CDR1 DFQATT and CDR2 SNEGSKA (reference sequence). This CDR3 is built from 14 residues. Trimming took 4 bases from V and 4 from J, leaving 14 bases between them.

The chain is built from TRBV19 and TRBJ2-1; D is unclear. Trimming took off 6 bases at V and 0 bases at J, with 6 bases between the two ends. The germline V gene encodes CDR1 LNHDA and CDR2 SQIVND (reference sequence). This CDR3 is 13 amino acids long. CDR3 bases: TGTGCCAGTAGGGCTAGCTCCTACAATGAGCAGTTCTTC. It encodes CASRASSYNEQFF.